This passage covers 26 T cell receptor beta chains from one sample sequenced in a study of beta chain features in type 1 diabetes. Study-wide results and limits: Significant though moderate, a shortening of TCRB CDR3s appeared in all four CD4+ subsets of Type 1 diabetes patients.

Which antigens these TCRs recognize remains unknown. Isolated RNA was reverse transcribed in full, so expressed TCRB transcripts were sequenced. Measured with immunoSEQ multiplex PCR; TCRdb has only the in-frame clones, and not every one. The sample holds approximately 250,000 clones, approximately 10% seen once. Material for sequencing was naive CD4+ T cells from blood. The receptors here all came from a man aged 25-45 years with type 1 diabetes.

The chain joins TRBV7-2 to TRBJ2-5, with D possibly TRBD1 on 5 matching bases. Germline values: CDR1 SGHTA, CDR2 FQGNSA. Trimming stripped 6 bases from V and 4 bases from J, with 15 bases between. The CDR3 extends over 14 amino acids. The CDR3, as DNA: TGTGCCAGCAGGCAGGGTATAGAAAGAGAGACCCAGTACTTC. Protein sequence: CASRQGIERETQYF.

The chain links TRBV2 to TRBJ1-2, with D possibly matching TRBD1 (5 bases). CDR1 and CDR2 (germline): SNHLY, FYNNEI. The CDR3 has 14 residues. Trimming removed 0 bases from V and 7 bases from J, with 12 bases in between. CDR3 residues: CASSEATGVLGYTF. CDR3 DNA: TGTGCCAGCAGTGAAGCCACAGGCGTGCTTGGCTACACCTTC.

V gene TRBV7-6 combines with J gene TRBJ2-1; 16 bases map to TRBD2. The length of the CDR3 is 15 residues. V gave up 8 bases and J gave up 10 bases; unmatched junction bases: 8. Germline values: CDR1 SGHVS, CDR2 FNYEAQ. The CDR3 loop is CASLPGLAGGHEQFF. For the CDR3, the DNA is TGTGCCAGCTTACCGGGACTAGCGGGGGGGCACGAGCAGTTCTTC.

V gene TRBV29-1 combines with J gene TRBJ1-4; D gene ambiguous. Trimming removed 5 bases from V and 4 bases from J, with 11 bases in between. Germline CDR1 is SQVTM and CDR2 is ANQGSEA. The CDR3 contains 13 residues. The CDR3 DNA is TGCAGCGTTCGAGGAATTTTTAATGAAAAACTGTTTTTT. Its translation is CSVRGIFNEKLFF.

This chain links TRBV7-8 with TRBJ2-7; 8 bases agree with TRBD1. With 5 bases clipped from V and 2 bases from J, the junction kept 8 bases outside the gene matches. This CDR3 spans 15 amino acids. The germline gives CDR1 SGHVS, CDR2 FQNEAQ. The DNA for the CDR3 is TGTGCCAGCAGCCCGGACAGGGTGAGGACCTACGAGCAGTACTTC. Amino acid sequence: CASSPDRVRTYEQYF.

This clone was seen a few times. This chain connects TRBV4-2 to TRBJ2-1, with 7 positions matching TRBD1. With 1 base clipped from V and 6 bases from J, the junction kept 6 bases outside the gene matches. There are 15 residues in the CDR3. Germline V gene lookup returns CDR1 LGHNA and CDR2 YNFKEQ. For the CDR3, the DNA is TGTGCCAGCAGCCAAGTATGGACAGGCACCAATGAGCAGTTCTTC. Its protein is CASSQVWTGTNEQFF.

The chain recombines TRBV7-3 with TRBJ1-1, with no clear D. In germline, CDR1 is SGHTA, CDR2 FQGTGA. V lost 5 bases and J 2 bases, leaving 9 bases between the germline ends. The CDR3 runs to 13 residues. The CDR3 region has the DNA TGTGCCAGCAGCGCCCGGGGAAACACTGAAGCTTTCTTT. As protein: CASSARGNTEAFF.

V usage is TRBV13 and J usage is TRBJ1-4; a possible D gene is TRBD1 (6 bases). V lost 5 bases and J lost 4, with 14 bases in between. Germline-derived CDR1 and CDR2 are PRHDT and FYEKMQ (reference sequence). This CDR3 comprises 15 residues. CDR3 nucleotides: TGTGCCAGCAGCGCCGGGACATCGAATAATGAAAAACTGTTTTTT. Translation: CASSAGTSNNEKLFF.

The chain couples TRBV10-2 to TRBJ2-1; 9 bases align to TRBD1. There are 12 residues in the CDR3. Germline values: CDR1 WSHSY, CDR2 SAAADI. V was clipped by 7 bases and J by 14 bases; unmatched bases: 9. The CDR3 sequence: CASTATGTGKFF. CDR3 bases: TGCGCCAGCACCGCCACCGGGACAGGGAAGTTCTTC.

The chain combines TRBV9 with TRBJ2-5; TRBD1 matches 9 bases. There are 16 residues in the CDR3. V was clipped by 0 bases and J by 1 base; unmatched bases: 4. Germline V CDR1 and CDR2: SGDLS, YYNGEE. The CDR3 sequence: CASSVGTGGIQETQYF. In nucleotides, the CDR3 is TGTGCCAGCAGCGTAGGAACAGGGGGCATCCAAGAGACCCAGTACTTC.

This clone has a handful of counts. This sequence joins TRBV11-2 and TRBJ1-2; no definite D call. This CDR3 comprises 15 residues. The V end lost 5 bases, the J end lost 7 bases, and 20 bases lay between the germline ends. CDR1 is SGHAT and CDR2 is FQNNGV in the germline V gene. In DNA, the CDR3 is TGTGCCAGCAGCCCCCCGGGCGGGGTGCTATCTGGCTACACCTTC. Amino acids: CASSPPGGVLSGYTF.

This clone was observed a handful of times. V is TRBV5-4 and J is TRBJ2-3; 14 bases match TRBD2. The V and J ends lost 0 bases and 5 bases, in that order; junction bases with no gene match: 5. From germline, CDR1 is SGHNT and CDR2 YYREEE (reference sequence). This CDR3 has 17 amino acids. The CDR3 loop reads CASSLETSGGARDTQYF. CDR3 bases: TGTGCCAGCAGCTTGGAGACTAGCGGGGGGGCGAGAGATACGCAGTATTTT.

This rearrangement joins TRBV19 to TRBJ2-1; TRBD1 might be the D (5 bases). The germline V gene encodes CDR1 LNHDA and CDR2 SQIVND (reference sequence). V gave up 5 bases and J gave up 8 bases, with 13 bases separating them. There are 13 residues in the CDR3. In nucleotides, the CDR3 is TGTGCCAGTAGTCTCCGGTTGGGGCATGAGCAGTTCTTC. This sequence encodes CASSLRLGHEQFF. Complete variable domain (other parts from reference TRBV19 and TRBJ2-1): DGGITQSPKYLFRKEGQNVTLSCEQNLNHDAMYWYRQDPGQGLRLIYYSQIVNDFQKGDIAEGYSVSREKKESFPLTVTSAQKNPTAFYLCASSLRLGHEQFFGPGTRLTVL.

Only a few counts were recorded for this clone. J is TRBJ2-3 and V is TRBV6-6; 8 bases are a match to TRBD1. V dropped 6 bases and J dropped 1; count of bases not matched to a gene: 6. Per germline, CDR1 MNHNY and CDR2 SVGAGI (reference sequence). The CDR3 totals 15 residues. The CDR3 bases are TGTGCCAGCAGGCTACAGACAGGGGGCACAGATACGCAGTATTTT. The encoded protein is CASRLQTGGTDTQYF.

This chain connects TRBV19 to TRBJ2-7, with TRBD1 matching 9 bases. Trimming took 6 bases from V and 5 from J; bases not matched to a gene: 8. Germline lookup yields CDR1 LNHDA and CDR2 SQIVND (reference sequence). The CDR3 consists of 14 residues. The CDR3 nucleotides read TGTGCCAGTAGCCCCCGGGACAGGGCTAACGAGCAGTACTTC. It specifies CASSPRDRANEQYF.

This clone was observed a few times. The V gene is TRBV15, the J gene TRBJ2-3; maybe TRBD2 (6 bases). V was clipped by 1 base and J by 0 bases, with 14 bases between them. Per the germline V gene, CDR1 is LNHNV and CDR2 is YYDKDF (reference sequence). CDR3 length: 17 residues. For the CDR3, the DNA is TGTGCCACCAGCAGAGGGGGAGGACATACTAGCACAGATACGCAGTATTTT. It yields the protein CATSRGGGHTSTDTQYF.

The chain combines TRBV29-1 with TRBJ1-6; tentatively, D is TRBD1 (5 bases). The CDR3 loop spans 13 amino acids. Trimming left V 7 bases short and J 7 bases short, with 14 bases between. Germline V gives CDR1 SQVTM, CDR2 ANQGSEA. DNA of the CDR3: TGCAGCGACAGGACTAGTCCGAATTCACCCCTCCACTTT. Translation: CSDRTSPNSPLHF.

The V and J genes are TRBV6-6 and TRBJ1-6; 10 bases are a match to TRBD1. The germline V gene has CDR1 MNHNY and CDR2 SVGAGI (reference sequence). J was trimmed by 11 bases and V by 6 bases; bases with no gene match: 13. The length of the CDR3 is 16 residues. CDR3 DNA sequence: TGTGCCAGCAGCTCAGGACAGGGGGGTACCTCCGCACCCCTCCACTTT. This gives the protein CASSSGQGGTSAPLHF.

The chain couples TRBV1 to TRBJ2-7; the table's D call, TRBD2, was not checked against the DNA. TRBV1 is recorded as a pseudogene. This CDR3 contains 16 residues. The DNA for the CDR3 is TGCACCAGCGCCCACTTTGGAGGGGCAACCTCCTACGAGCAGTACTTC. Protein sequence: CTSAHFGGATSYEQYF.

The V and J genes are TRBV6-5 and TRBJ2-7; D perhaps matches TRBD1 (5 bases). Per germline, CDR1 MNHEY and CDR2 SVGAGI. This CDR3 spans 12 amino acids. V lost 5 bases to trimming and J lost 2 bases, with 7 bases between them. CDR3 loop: CASSRTPYEQYF. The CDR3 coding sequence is TGTGCCAGCAGTAGGACACCCTACGAGCAGTACTTC.

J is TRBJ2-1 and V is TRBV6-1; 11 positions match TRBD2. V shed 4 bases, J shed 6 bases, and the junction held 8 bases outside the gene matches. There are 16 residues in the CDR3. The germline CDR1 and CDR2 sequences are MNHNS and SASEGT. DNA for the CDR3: TGTGCCAGCAGTGGACTCGTGACTAGCGGGGTCAATGAGCAGTTCTTC. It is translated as CASSGLVTSGVNEQFF.

The CDR3 loop reads CASTEAPPGEQYF. The CDR3 DNA reads as TGTGCCAGCACCGAAGCCCCGCCGGGTGAGCAGTACTTC. This sequence joins TRBV2 and TRBJ2-7, with no clear D. Deletions cut 7 bases from V and 7 bases from J, with 17 bases between. Germline lookup yields CDR1 SNHLY and CDR2 FYNNEI. The CDR3 loop spans 13 amino acids.

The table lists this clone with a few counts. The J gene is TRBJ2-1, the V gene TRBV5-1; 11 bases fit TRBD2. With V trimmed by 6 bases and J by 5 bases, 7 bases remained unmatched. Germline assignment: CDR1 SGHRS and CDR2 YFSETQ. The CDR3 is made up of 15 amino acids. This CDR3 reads CASTRRGLADNEQFF. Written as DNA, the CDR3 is TGCGCCAGCACCCGGAGGGGACTAGCGGACAATGAGCAGTTCTTC.

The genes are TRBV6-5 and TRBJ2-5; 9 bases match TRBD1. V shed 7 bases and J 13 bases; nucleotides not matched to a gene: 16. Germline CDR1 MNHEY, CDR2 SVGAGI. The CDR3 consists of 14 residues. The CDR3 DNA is TGTGCCAGCAATGGGGGGACAGGGCCACTGGGAGCGTACTTC. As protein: CASNGGTGPLGAYF.

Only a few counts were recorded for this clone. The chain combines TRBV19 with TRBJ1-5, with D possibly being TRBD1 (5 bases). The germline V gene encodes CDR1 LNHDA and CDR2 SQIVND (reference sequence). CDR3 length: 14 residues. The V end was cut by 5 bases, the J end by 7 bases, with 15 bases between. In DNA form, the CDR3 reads TGTGCCAGTAGTCTTTGGAAGGGGCAACAGCCCCAGCATTTT. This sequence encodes CASSLWKGQQPQHF.

This chain's CDR3 is CASSTGTATDTQYF. The CDR3 DNA sequence: TGTGCCAGCAGTACGGGGACAGCCACAGATACGCAGTATTTT. The genes are TRBV7-9 and TRBJ2-3, with TRBD1 matching over 7 bases. Looked up from germline, CDR1 is SEHNR and CDR2 is FQNEAQ (reference sequence). The CDR3 length is 14 residues. The V gene end was trimmed by 6 bases and the J gene end by 2 bases; junction bases not matched to a gene: 5.